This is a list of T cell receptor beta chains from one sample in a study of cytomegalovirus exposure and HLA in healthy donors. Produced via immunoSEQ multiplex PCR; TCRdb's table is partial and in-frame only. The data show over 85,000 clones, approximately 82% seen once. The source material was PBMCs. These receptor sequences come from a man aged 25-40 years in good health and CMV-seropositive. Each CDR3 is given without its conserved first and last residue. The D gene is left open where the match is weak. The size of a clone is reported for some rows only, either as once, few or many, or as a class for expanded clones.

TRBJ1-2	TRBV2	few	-	ASSGSANYGYT
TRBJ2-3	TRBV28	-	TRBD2	ASTDGGADTQY
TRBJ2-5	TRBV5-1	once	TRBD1	ASSPLQGQGRETQY
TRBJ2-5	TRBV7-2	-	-	ASSWGDSSAQETQY
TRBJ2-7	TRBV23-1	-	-	ASTSGEQY
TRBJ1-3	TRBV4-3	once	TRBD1	ASSQDWTGIGNTIY
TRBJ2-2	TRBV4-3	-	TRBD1	ASSRGTGGTGELF
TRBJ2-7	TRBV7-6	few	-	ASSLGQGGEQY
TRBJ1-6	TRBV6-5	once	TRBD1	ASSPTGRSPLH
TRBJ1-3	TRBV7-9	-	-	ASSLGRHSGNTIY
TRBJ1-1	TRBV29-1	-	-	SVLGLGGTEAF
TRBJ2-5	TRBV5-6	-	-	ASSLGAWLLSYQETQY
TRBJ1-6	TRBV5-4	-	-	ASSFHAATPLH
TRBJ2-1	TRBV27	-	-	ASSLYGGEQF
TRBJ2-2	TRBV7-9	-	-	AGFRVNTGELF
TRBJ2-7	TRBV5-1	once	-	ASSNSPITYEQY
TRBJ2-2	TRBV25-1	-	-	ASSEGQQTGELF
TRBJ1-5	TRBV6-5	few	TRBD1	ASSYSGTGVGQPQH
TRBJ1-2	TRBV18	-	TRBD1	ASSPTFGQGRNYGYT
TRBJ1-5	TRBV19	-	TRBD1	ASRWGQGYYSNQPQH
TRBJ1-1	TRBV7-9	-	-	ASSPGGYDTEAF
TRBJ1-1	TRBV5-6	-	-	ASSLGVNTEAF
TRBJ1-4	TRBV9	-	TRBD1	ASSEDRGTGSKKLF
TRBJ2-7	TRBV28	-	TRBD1	ASSSRTGAYEQY
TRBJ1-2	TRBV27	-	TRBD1	ASRPGQGLGYGYT
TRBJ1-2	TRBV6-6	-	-	ASSRDKEHGYT
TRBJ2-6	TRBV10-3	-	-	AINGDYSGANVLT
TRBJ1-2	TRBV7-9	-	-	ASLALRSGETNYGYT
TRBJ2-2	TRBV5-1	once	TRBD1	ASSPPGQGYTGELF
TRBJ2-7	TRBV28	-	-	ASSSPARDGTYEQY
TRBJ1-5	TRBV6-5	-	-	ASSYSRVNQPQH